These 27 T cell receptor beta chains came from one sample sequenced in a study of long-term antiretroviral therapy in people with HIV. An immunoSEQ assay, version v3.0, was performed at survey level. Produced via immunoSEQ multiplex PCR; TCRdb's table is partial and in-frame only. The table has around 29,000 clones, over 80% seen once. Sample: unsorted PBMCs, taken 3.2 years before starting antiretroviral therapy. These receptors originate from a man aged 50-59 years with HIV.

The chain recombines TRBV5-4 with TRBJ1-5; D not certain. V lost 2 bases and J 4 bases, leaving 7 bases between the germline ends. Per the germline V gene, CDR1 is SGHNT and CDR2 is YYREEE (reference sequence). This CDR3 is built from 13 residues. CDR3 residues: CASSFDGNQPQHF. CDR3 coding DNA: TGTGCCAGCAGCTTTGACGGAAATCAGCCCCAGCATTTT. Drawing the rest from reference TRBV5-4 and TRBJ1-5, the complete variable domain is ETGVTQSPTHLIKTRGQQVTLRCSSQSGHNTVSWYQQALGQGPQFIFQYYREEENGRGNFPPRFSGLQFPNYSSELNVNALELDDSALYLCASSFDGNQPQHFGDGTRLSIL.

The chain links TRBV7-9 to TRBJ2-6, with 7 bases lining up with TRBD1. Germline values: CDR1 SEHNR, CDR2 FQNEAQ (reference sequence). The V gene end was trimmed by 7 bases and the J gene end by 0 bases; junction bases not matched to a gene: 12. The CDR3 contains 18 residues. DNA for the CDR3: TGTGCCAGCACCCAAACCCAGGGACAGAGCTCTGGGGCCAACGTCCTGACTTTC. Amino acid sequence: CASTQTQGQSSGANVLTF.

In its sample, this clone is large. This chain links TRBV27 with TRBJ2-7; D gene ambiguous. Germline V CDR1 and CDR2: MNHEY, SMNVEV (reference sequence). Trimming left V 7 bases short and J 0 bases short, with 13 bases between. This CDR3 region has 14 residues. Written as DNA, the CDR3 is TGTGCCAGCACAAGAGCTCCCGGCTCCTACGAGCAGTACTTC. It yields the protein CASTRAPGSYEQYF.

The chain links TRBV6-1 to TRBJ1-2; 10 bases are shared with TRBD1. The germline CDR1 and CDR2 sequences are MNHNS and SASEGT. The CDR3 contains 15 residues. J lost 3 bases, V lost 7 bases, and 8 bases had no gene match. In nucleotides, the CDR3 is TGTGCCAGCACTGCCGGGACAGGGGCTTACTATGGCTACACCTTC. Its protein product is CASTAGTGAYYGYTF.

The chain couples TRBV28 to TRBJ1-5, with a possible D match to TRBD1 (6 bases). Germline V lookup: CDR1 MDHEN, CDR2 SYDVKM. The ends were cut back, 5 bases at V and 2 bases at J, with 10 bases in the middle. The CDR3 extends over 14 amino acids. CDR3 residues: CASSGGQGNQPQHF. The CDR3, as DNA: TGTGCCAGCAGTGGGGGACAAGGCAATCAGCCCCAGCATTTT.

The genes are TRBV7-2 and TRBJ2-1; 8 nucleotides align to TRBD2. Germline-derived CDR1 and CDR2 are SGHTA and FQGNSA. V shed 5 bases, J shed 0 bases, and the junction held 3 bases outside the gene matches. The CDR3 contains 15 residues. Written as DNA, the CDR3 is TGTGCCAGCAGCCGGGAGGGGAGCTCCTACAATGAGCAGTTCTTC. It codes for CASSREGSSYNEQFF.

This chain joins TRBV11-3 and TRBJ2-1, with D perhaps TRBD1 or TRBD2 (5 bases each). Germline CDR1 and CDR2: SGHNT and YENEEA. The CDR3 has 12 residues. Deletions cut 2 bases from V and 9 bases from J, with 8 bases between. The CDR3 nucleotides read TGTGCCAGCAGCTTATTTGGGACTGAGCAGTTCTTC. Translating it yields CASSLFGTEQFF.

This chain connects TRBV18 to TRBJ2-5, with TRBD2 matching 14 bases. The CDR3 is 18 residues long. Germline V gene data show CDR1 as KGHSH and CDR2 as LQKENI. Trimming cost V 2 bases and J 5 bases; bases outside gene matches: 10. This chain's CDR3 is CASSPAKGLAGDRETQYF. The CDR3 DNA sequence: TGTGCCAGCTCACCAGCGAAGGGACTAGCGGGGGATCGGGAGACCCAGTACTTC. Full variable domain (missing parts from reference TRBV18 and TRBJ2-5): NAGVMQNPRHLVRRRGQEARLRCSPMKGHSHVYWYRQLPEEGLKFMVYLQKENIIDESGMPKERFSAEFPKEGPSILRIQQVVRGDSAAYFCASSPAKGLAGDRETQYFGPGTRLLVL.

This rearrangement joins TRBV10-2 to TRBJ2-5; no clear D gene. CDR1 WSHSY and CDR2 SAAADI come from the germline V gene. This CDR3 region has 14 residues. V dropped 6 bases and J dropped 0 bases, with 11 bases sitting between them. The CDR3 spells CASSPLQNQETQYF. The CDR3 bases are TGCGCCAGCAGCCCCCTGCAAAACCAAGAGACCCAGTACTTC.

The genes are TRBV28 and TRBJ1-5; 10 bases fit TRBD1. CDR1 is MDHEN, CDR2 SYDVKM, per germline. The CDR3 is 14 amino acids. V was pared by 3 bases and J by 11 bases, with 7 bases of the junction left unmatched. The DNA for the CDR3 is TGTGCCAGCAGTTTTTTGGACAGGGGGGGCGCCCAGCATTTT. This sequence encodes CASSFLDRGGAQHF.

This clone is a singleton in its sample. The chain uses TRBV28 and TRBJ1-2; TRBD1 might be the D (6 bases). The CDR3 runs 15 residues. Germline lookup yields CDR1 MDHEN and CDR2 SYDVKM. The V and J ends lost 5 bases and 2 bases respectively, with 15 bases between them. CDR3 protein: CASSGGGAPNYGYTF. CDR3 in DNA: TGTGCCAGCAGTGGGGGGGGCGCCCCGAACTATGGCTACACCTTC.

CDR3 sequence: CSVEGTGSYNEQFF. CDR3 DNA sequence: TGCAGCGTTGAGGGGACAGGCTCCTACAATGAGCAGTTCTTC. The chain has TRBV29-1 and TRBJ2-1; 8 bases agree with TRBD1. J was trimmed by 0 bases and V by 3 bases; bases with no gene match: 1. Germline CDR1 SQVTM, CDR2 ANQGSEA. The CDR3 covers 14 residues.

This sequence joins TRBV15 and TRBJ2-3, with D unresolved. Germline CDR1 LNHNV, CDR2 YYDKDF (reference sequence). The CDR3 loop spans 15 amino acids. Trimming removed 5 bases from V and 1 base from J, with 13 bases in between. The CDR3 sequence is CATSLRLSGTDTQYF. The CDR3 DNA follows: TGTGCCACCAGCTTACGATTGTCCGGCACAGATACGCAGTATTTT.

The gene calls are TRBV28 and TRBJ1-1, with 8 positions matching TRBD1. This CDR3 is built from 15 residues. After removal of 4 bases from V and 1 base from J, the junction contained 5 bases not matched to a gene. Germline V gives CDR1 MDHEN, CDR2 SYDVKM. The CDR3 DNA reads as TGTGCCAGCAGTTCCCTTGGACAGGGGAACACTGAAGCTTTCTTT. It translates to CASSSLGQGNTEAFF.

This chain joins TRBV4-3 and TRBJ2-7, with D perhaps TRBD2 (6 bases). The germline gives CDR1 LGHNA, CDR2 YSLEER. This CDR3 region has 19 residues. V gave up 1 base and J gave up 7 bases, with 29 bases separating them. The chain's CDR3 is CASSQGHGLREGWGEEQYF. In DNA form, the CDR3 reads TGCGCCAGCAGCCAAGGTCACGGATTAAGGGAAGGATGGGGGGAGGAGCAGTACTTC.

The chain couples TRBV14 to TRBJ2-3; D not certain. This CDR3 has 16 residues. The V and J ends lost 3 bases and 2 bases respectively, with 15 bases between them. Germline V CDR1 and CDR2: SGHDN, FVKESK. The CDR3 loop is CASSHPSIRPTDTQYF. The DNA for the CDR3 is TGTGCCAGCAGCCATCCGTCGATCAGGCCCACAGATACGCAGTATTTT.

The rearrangement joins TRBV19 to TRBJ2-7; either TRBD1 or TRBD2 may supply D (9 bases each). Germline CDR1 LNHDA, CDR2 SQIVND (reference sequence). V lost 6 bases and J lost 5, with 23 bases in between. The CDR3 extends over 16 amino acids. CDR3 nucleotides: TGTGCCAGTAGCCCCGGACAGGGGACTAGCATTCACGAGCAGTACTTC. Its protein is CASSPGQGTSIHEQYF.

This clone was found once. The rearrangement uses TRBV21-1 and TRBJ2-7; TRBD1, the table's D call, was not compared with the DNA. TRBV21-1 is a known pseudogene. This CDR3 region has 17 residues. The CDR3 coding sequence is TGTGCCAGCAGCAAAGACGGACAGGGGGTAGGTTTCTACGAGCAGTACTTC. Translating it yields CASSKDGQGVGFYEQYF.

V and J are TRBV9 and TRBJ1-1, with 7 bases identical to TRBD1. The CDR3 extends over 15 amino acids. Germline trimming cut 4 bases from V and 1 base from J; bases unmatched to any gene: 7. The germline V gene has CDR1 SGDLS and CDR2 YYNGEE. CDR3 bases: TGTGCCAGCAGCAAGCGACAGGGCGCGAACACTGAAGCTTTCTTT. It codes for CASSKRQGANTEAFF.

This chain links TRBV29-1 with TRBJ1-1; D gene unclear. This CDR3 spans 13 amino acids. CDR1 is SQVTM and CDR2 is ANQGSEA in the germline V gene. V gave up 3 bases and J gave up 4 bases, with 12 bases separating them. CDR3 in DNA: TGCAGCGTTGATTGGGCAGCCGGCACTGAAGCTTTCTTT. Its translation is CSVDWAAGTEAFF.

The rearrangement uses TRBV6-6 and TRBJ2-1, with D possibly being TRBD2 (6 bases). Germline CDR1 MNHNY, CDR2 SVGAGI (reference sequence). V lost 10 bases and J 0 bases, leaving 16 bases between the germline ends. This CDR3 spans 15 amino acids. In DNA form, the CDR3 reads TGTGCCACCAATAGCGGATCGAGCTCCTACAATGAGCAGTTCTTC. Its protein is CATNSGSSSYNEQFF.

The J gene is TRBJ1-2, the V gene TRBV19, with D possibly matching TRBD1 (5 bases). Trimming stripped 2 bases from V and 4 bases from J, with 14 bases between. Germline-derived CDR1 and CDR2 are LNHDA and SQIVND (reference sequence). The CDR3 runs 15 residues. The CDR3 bases are TGTGCCAGTAGTATACAGGGCCTTGGGGGCTATGGCTACACCTTC. Translating it yields CASSIQGLGGYGYTF.

This chain uses TRBV5-4 with TRBJ2-7; 10 nucleotides match TRBD1. The CDR3 is 16 residues long. Germline assignment: CDR1 SGHNT and CDR2 YYREEE (reference sequence). V lost 4 bases, J lost 2 bases, and 9 bases stayed unmatched. The CDR3: CASSQPDRGFPYEQYF. Written as DNA, the CDR3 is TGTGCCAGCAGCCAACCGGACAGGGGGTTCCCCTACGAGCAGTACTTC.

This clone has just one count. The V gene is TRBV5-6, the J gene TRBJ2-7; D is unclear. This CDR3 comprises 17 residues. Trimming pared 1 base from V and 0 bases from J, leaving 17 bases between. The germline V gene encodes CDR1 SGHDT and CDR2 YYEEEE. The chain's CDR3 is CASSLRLLFGSSYEQYF. The CDR3 coding sequence is TGTGCCAGCAGCTTGAGGCTACTGTTCGGCAGCTCCTACGAGCAGTACTTC. The full variable domain, completed using reference TRBV5-6 and TRBJ2-7, is DAGVTQSPTHLIKTRGQQVTLRCSPKSGHDTVSWYQQALGQGPQFIFQYYEEEERQRGNFPDRFSGHQFPNYSSELNVNALLLGDSALYLCASSLRLLFGSSYEQYFGPGTRLTVT.

V usage is TRBV7-3 and J usage is TRBJ2-3; tentative D call: TRBD1 (5 bases). V was trimmed by 5 bases and J by 4 bases, leaving 16 bases between them. The CDR3 sequence is 15 residues long. CDR1 SGHTA and CDR2 FQGTGA come from the germline V gene. The CDR3 loop is CASSAQGPGADTQYF. CDR3 in DNA: TGTGCCAGCAGCGCCCAGGGCCCGGGTGCAGATACGCAGTATTTT. Drawing the rest from reference TRBV7-3 and TRBJ2-3, the complete variable domain is GAGVSQTPSNKVTEKGKYVELRCDPISGHTALYWYRQSLGQGPEFLIYFQGTGAADDSGLPNDRFFAVRPEGSVSTLKIQRTERGDSAVYLCASSAQGPGADTQYFGPGTRLTVL.

This chain uses TRBV27 with TRBJ1-2, with 12 bases matching TRBD1. After removal of 5 bases from V and 7 bases from J, the junction contained 8 bases not matched to a gene. Germline CDR1 is MNHEY and CDR2 is SMNVEV (reference sequence). This CDR3 has 15 residues. This CDR3 reads CASSPGTGGFSGYTF. The CDR3 DNA is TGTGCCAGCAGTCCCGGGACAGGGGGCTTTAGTGGCTACACCTTC.

The genes are TRBV7-7 and TRBJ2-5, with TRBD2 identical over 7 bases. CDR3 length: 14 amino acids. Trimming cost V 1 base and J 2 bases; bases outside gene matches: 1. Germline CDR1 is SSHAT and CDR2 is FNYEAQ (reference sequence). DNA of the CDR3: TGTGCCAGCAGCTTAGGACTAGCTCAAGAGACCCAGTACTTC. Protein: CASSLGLAQETQYF.